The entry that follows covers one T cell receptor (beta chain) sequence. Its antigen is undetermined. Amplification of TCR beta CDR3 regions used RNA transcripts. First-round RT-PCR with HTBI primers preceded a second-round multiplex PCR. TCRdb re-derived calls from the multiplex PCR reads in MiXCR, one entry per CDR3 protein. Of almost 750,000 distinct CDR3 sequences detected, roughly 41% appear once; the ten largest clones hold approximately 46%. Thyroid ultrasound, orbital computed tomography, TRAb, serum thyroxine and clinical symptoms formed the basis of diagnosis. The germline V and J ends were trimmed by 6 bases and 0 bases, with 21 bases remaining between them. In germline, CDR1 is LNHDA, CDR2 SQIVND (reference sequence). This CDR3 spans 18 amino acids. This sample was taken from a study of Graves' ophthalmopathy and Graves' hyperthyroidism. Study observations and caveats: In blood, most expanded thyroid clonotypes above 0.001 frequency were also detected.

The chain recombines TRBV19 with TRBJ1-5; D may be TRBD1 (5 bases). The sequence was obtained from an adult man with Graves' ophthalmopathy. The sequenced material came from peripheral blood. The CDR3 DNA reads TGTGCCAGTAGCAATCCGGGACGGGATCTATATAGCAATCAGCCCCAGCATTTT. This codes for CASSNPGRDLYSNQPQHF.